Presented here are 10 T cell receptor beta chains from one specimen sequenced in a study of T cells after yellow fever vaccination. TCRdb ran MiXCR on the 5' RACE reads and lists one entry per CDR3 protein. The sample includes about 340,000 distinct CDR3 sequences, around 3.9% of them seen just once. Sequenced here: PBMCs, sampled 5 days after the yellow fever booster vaccination. The origin of the receptors is a young man who received the YFV17D yellow fever vaccine.

The V gene is TRBV24-1, the J gene TRBJ2-3; D may be TRBD1 (5 bases). Germline CDR1 and CDR2: KGHDR and SFDVKD. The CDR3 contains 17 residues. The V end was cut by 3 bases, the J end by 7 bases, with 22 bases between. DNA for the CDR3: TGTGCCACCAGTGATCTGGCATTCAGGGTTGGTGTGAATACGCAGTATTTT. Translating gives CATSDLAFRVGVNTQYF.

This clonotype occurred many times. The chain is built from TRBV5-1 and TRBJ1-1, with a tentative D call TRBD1 (5 bases). The CDR3 totals 14 residues. Deletions cut 3 bases from V and 1 base from J, with 10 bases between. Germline V CDR1 and CDR2: SGHRS, YFSETQ. The DNA for the CDR3 is TGCGCCAGCAGCTGGGGGGGGGAGAACACTGAAGCTTTCTTT. Its translation is CASSWGGENTEAFF.

The chain couples TRBV6-2 or TRBV6-3 to TRBJ2-1; TRBD1 matches 8 bases. In germline, CDR1 is MNHEY, CDR2 SVGEGT. Trimming at V came to 8 bases and at J to 6 bases, leaving 9 bases not matched to a gene. The CDR3 covers 14 residues. The CDR3 reads CASGPGQGGNEQFF. The CDR3 coding sequence is TGTGCCAGCGGACCTGGACAGGGAGGCAATGAGCAGTTCTTC.

This clonotype has just a few counts. The CDR3 DNA reads as TGTGCCAGCAGCTTAGGGGGTAGGGGTTGGGAAAAACTGTTTTTT. Translated: CASSLGGRGWEKLFF. The chain has TRBV7-2 and TRBJ1-4; a weak D match, TRBD1 (5 bases). V gave up 1 base and J gave up 8 bases, with 14 bases separating them. Germline loops: CDR1 SGHTA, CDR2 FQGNSA. The CDR3 length is 15 residues.

At least ten counts were recorded for this clonotype. V usage is TRBV6-5 and J usage is TRBJ1-6, with TRBD1 matching over 10 bases. Germline V CDR1 and CDR2: MNHEY, SVGAGI. This CDR3 has 17 residues. V gave up 0 bases and J gave up 4 bases; unmatched junction bases: 3. The CDR3 sequence: CASSYSQDRGYNSPLHF. For the CDR3, the DNA is TGTGCCAGCAGTTACTCCCAGGACAGGGGGTATAATTCACCCCTCCACTTT.

This clonotype was seen a few times. The chain has TRBV14 and TRBJ2-3; D perhaps matches TRBD2 (5 bases). Trimming took off 0 bases at V and 0 bases at J, with 16 bases between the two ends. The CDR3 extends over 18 amino acids. Per the germline V gene, CDR1 is SGHDN and CDR2 is FVKESK. Here the CDR3 DNA reads TGTGCCAGCAGCCAAGAGTTTAGGCGAGCGGATAGCACAGATACGCAGTATTTT. This encodes CASSQEFRRADSTDTQYF.

Only a few counts were recorded for this clonotype. The chain recombines TRBV4-2 with TRBJ2-5; D is possibly TRBD2 (5 bases). The CDR3 covers 15 residues. V dropped 5 bases and J dropped 2 bases, with 15 bases sitting between them. Per germline, CDR1 LGHNA and CDR2 YNFKEQ. DNA of the CDR3: TGTGCCAGCAGCGGAGCGGTAACTGAGCAAGAGACCCAGTACTTC. This codes for CASSGAVTEQETQYF.

This clonotype was detected many times. The rearrangement uses TRBV4-1 and TRBJ2-7, with D perhaps assigned TRBD1 or TRBD2 (5 bases each). The CDR3 runs to 17 residues. V gave up 4 bases and J gave up 7 bases, with 26 bases separating them. Germline V lookup: CDR1 MGHRA, CDR2 YSYEKL. The CDR3 protein is CASSPNPGTKISGEQYF. The CDR3 DNA is TGCGCCAGCAGCCCCAATCCCGGGACGAAGATCTCGGGTGAGCAGTACTTC.

This clonotype was picked up a small number of times. The J gene is TRBJ1-4, the V gene TRBV4-3; a weak D match, TRBD1 (6 bases). The CDR3 runs to 16 residues. In germline, CDR1 is LGHNA, CDR2 YSLEER. V lost 4 bases and J 4 bases, leaving 16 bases between the germline ends. The CDR3 region is CASSPGDRGYNEKLFF. CDR3 nucleotide sequence: TGCGCCAGCAGCCCAGGGGATCGCGGGTATAATGAAAAACTGTTTTTT.

In its sample, this clonotype was seen many times. V is TRBV20-1 and J is TRBJ2-7, with D uncertain. The germline V gene has CDR1 DFQATT and CDR2 SNEGSKA (reference sequence). Trimming took off 3 bases at V and 4 bases at J, with 7 bases between the two ends. CDR3 size: 11 residues. This CDR3 is CSASGGYEQYF. Written as DNA, the CDR3 is TGCAGTGCTAGCGGTGGTTACGAGCAGTACTTC.